The 31 T cell receptor beta chains listed next were all sequenced from one sample in a study of T cells in Graves' hyperthyroidism and ophthalmopathy. The source material, RNA transcripts, was used to amplify TCR beta CDR3 regions. First-round RT-PCR with HTBI primers amplified the TCR CDR3 region. TCRdb processed the multiplex PCR reads anew with MiXCR; each CDR3 protein has one entry. The table shows hundreds of thousands of distinct CDR3 sequences, with 15% to 20% occurring only once. Sequences were obtained from blood. These receptors all come from a woman aged 18-29 years with Graves' hyperthyroidism.

V gene TRBV7-8 combines with J gene TRBJ2-7; D is undetermined. This CDR3 spans 13 amino acids. Trimming pared 5 bases from V and 2 bases from J, leaving 10 bases between. Germline CDR1 SGHVS, CDR2 FQNEAQ. CDR3 sequence reads: CASSPWTAYEQYF. The CDR3 bases are TGTGCCAGCAGCCCTTGGACGGCCTACGAGCAGTACTTC.

The rearrangement joins TRBV20-1 to TRBJ2-3; no definite D call. From germline, CDR1 is DFQATT and CDR2 SNEGSKA (reference sequence). The CDR3 consists of 15 residues. The ends were cut back, 1 base at V and 0 bases at J, with 11 bases in the middle. This CDR3 reads CSARVPSSSTDTQYF. The CDR3 nucleotides read TGCAGTGCTAGAGTTCCCAGCAGTAGCACAGATACGCAGTATTTT.

This chain joins TRBV7-3 and TRBJ2-3; D unclear. Germline assignment: CDR1 SGHTA and CDR2 FQGTGA. The CDR3 is 14 residues long. The ends were cut back, 5 bases at V and 6 bases at J, with 15 bases in the middle. CDR3 in DNA: TGTGCCAGCAGCAAAAAGGGCTATCCTGATACGCAGTATTTT. This codes for CASSKKGYPDTQYF.

Note on this clonotype: The junction does not match germline at one end; this may be a read error. This chain joins TRBV7-2 and TRBJ2-7, with 12 bases fitting TRBD2. CDR1 and CDR2 from the germline V gene are SGHTA and FQGNSA. This CDR3 spans 14 amino acids. The CDR3 nucleotides read TGTGCCAGCAGCCTAGCGGGGGGGCCCTACGAGCAGTGCTTC. It translates to CASSLAGGPYEQCF.

The chain combines TRBV5-5 with TRBJ1-2; tentatively, D is TRBD1 (6 bases). This CDR3 contains 16 residues. The V gene lost 2 bases and the J gene lost 4 bases, with 18 bases spanning the gap. Looked up from germline, CDR1 is SGHKS and CDR2 is YYEKEE (reference sequence). CDR3 residues: CASSLAGWGAGYGYTF. In DNA form, the CDR3 reads TGTGCCAGCAGCTTAGCCGGATGGGGGGCTGGCTATGGCTACACCTTC. The entire variable domain, with the rest obtained from reference TRBV5-5 and TRBJ1-2, is as follows: DAGVTQSPTHLIKTRGQQVTLRCSPISGHKSVSWYQQVLGQGPQFIFQYYEKEERGRGNFPDRFSARQFPNYSSELNVNALLLGDSALYLCASSLAGWGAGYGYTFGSGTRLTVV.

V is TRBV7-9 and J is TRBJ2-2; D is unresolved. Trimming pared 3 bases from V and 6 bases from J, leaving 8 bases between. The CDR3 runs 13 residues. In germline, CDR1 is SEHNR, CDR2 FQNEAQ (reference sequence). CDR3 nucleotide sequence: TGTGCCAGCAGCTTTATATTTCCCGGGGAGCTGTTTTTT. Amino acid sequence: CASSFIFPGELFF.

This chain links TRBV28 with TRBJ2-7; TRBD2 aligns across 10 bases. The trim removed 6 bases at V and 9 bases at J, leaving 17 bases unmatched. The germline V gene encodes CDR1 MDHEN and CDR2 SYDVKM. This CDR3 region has 16 residues. The CDR3 spells CASSPDLRASGSGQYF. The CDR3 DNA reads as TGTGCCAGCAGCCCGGATTTAAGAGCTAGCGGGAGTGGGCAGTACTTC. The full variable domain, its missing parts supplied by reference TRBV28 and TRBJ2-7, is DVKVTQSSRYLVKRTGEKVFLECVQDMDHENMFWYRQDPGLGLRLIYFSYDVKMKEKGDIPEGYSVSREKKERFSLILESASTNQTSMYLCASSPDLRASGSGQYFGPGTRLTVT.

This chain connects TRBV9 to TRBJ2-7; TRBD1 might be the D (6 bases). With 3 bases removed from V and 5 bases from J, the gap between germline ends came to 15 bases. The germline V gene has CDR1 SGDLS and CDR2 YYNGEE. The CDR3 has 14 residues. CDR3 nucleotide sequence: TGTGCCAGCAGCGCAAGACAGGTATCGGACGAGCAGTACTTC. The encoded protein is CASSARQVSDEQYF.

The sample holds many counts of this clonotype. The chain recombines TRBV6-1 with TRBJ1-1; D is perhaps TRBD1 (5 bases). The V and J ends lost 6 bases and 2 bases respectively, with 16 bases between them. This CDR3 contains 15 residues. Germline V gene data show CDR1 as MNHNS and CDR2 as SASEGT. Written as DNA, the CDR3 is TGTGCCAGCAGGGACACATGGCCCCCTAACACTGAAGCTTTCTTT. It yields the protein CASRDTWPPNTEAFF.

In this sample, this clonotype turned up a few times. The chain has TRBV7-2 and TRBJ2-7; TRBD2 matches 7 bases. The germline V gene has CDR1 SGHTA and CDR2 FQGNSA. The CDR3 runs to 14 residues. The V segment lost 5 bases and the J segment 6 bases; nucleotides outside the gene matches: 10. CDR3 DNA sequence: TGTGCCAGCAGCCCCGGACTAGTTTTAGGCGAGCAGTACTTC. Its translation: CASSPGLVLGEQYF.

The chain links TRBV7-6 to TRBJ2-1; perhaps TRBD2 as D (6 bases). The CDR3 contains 16 residues. Germline V gives CDR1 SGHVS, CDR2 FNYEAQ. Trimming pared 5 bases from V and 4 bases from J, leaving 18 bases between. The chain's CDR3 is CASSGRWRAAYNEQFF. The CDR3 DNA is TGTGCCAGCAGCGGGAGGTGGCGGGCGGCATACAATGAGCAGTTCTTC.

This clonotype was seen more than once but under ten times. The J gene is TRBJ2-5, the V gene TRBV20-1, with 8 bases aligning to TRBD2. Germline assignment: CDR1 DFQATT and CDR2 SNEGSKA (reference sequence). The trim removed 6 bases at V and 4 bases at J, leaving 19 bases unmatched. The CDR3 runs 17 residues. CDR3 in DNA: TGCAGTGCCAACCCCTTGGGGCGGGGGGCCATTGGAGAGACCCAGTACTTC. Translated: CSANPLGRGAIGETQYF.

The rearrangement links TRBV12-3 or TRBV12-4 to TRBJ1-5; the match to TRBD1 covers 10 bases. V shed 8 bases and J 2 bases; nucleotides not matched to a gene: 3. CDR3 length: 14 residues. This CDR3 reads CASGDRGGNQPQHF. Written as DNA, the CDR3 is TGTGCCAGCGGGGACAGGGGAGGCAATCAGCCCCAGCATTTT.

V usage is TRBV27 and J usage is TRBJ2-1; 11 bases line up with TRBD2. The J segment lost 6 bases and the V segment lost 5 bases, leaving 9 bases of the junction unmatched. Germline V gene lookup returns CDR1 MNHEY and CDR2 SMNVEV (reference sequence). The CDR3 contains 16 residues. The CDR3 here is CASSPERLAGSNEQFF. Here the CDR3 DNA reads TGTGCCAGCAGTCCAGAAAGACTAGCGGGATCCAATGAGCAGTTCTTC.

This clonotype came up many times. V and J are TRBV6-5 and TRBJ1-1; D is ambiguous. V lost 0 bases to trimming and J lost 4 bases, with 12 bases between them. CDR3 length: 15 residues. In germline, CDR1 is MNHEY, CDR2 SVGAGI. The CDR3, as DNA: TGTGCCAGCAGTTACTCCGCGGGAGGTTCCACTGAAGCTTTCTTT. Residues: CASSYSAGGSTEAFF.

The gene calls are TRBV6-1 and TRBJ1-5, with D possibly being TRBD1 (5 bases). Germline V gene data show CDR1 as MNHNS and CDR2 as SASEGT. This CDR3 contains 16 residues. V shed 11 bases and J shed 4 bases, with 24 bases lying between them. The CDR3 DNA is TGTGCCGCACACCCCCATGAGGGGAGGATGAATCAGCCCCAGCATTTT. It translates to CAAHPHEGRMNQPQHF.

This clonotype was counted many times. CDR3 nucleotide sequence: TGTGCCAGCACCCTATTTACCACAATAAGCACAGATACGCAGTATTTT. Its translation: CASTLFTTISTDTQYF. The chain joins TRBV2 to TRBJ2-3, with D unresolved. The CDR3 covers 16 residues. Germline lookup yields CDR1 SNHLY and CDR2 FYNNEI. Trimming removed 7 bases at V and 0 bases at J, with 17 bases between.

CDR3 protein: CASIPRGNEQFF. The CDR3 bases are TGTGCCAGCATACCCAGGGGAAATGAGCAGTTCTTC. V usage is TRBV6-2 or TRBV6-3 and J usage is TRBJ2-1; perhaps TRBD1 as D (6 bases). CDR1 MNHEY and CDR2 SVGEGT come from the germline V gene. This CDR3 contains 12 residues. V was trimmed by 7 bases and J by 7 bases, leaving 11 bases between them.

Note on this clonotype: A much larger clone is a single base away; this may be a read error. The chain recombines TRBV12-3 or TRBV12-4 with TRBJ1-1, with D perhaps matching TRBD1 (5 bases). Trimming removed 1 base at V and 8 bases at J, with 8 bases between. This CDR3 is 12 amino acids long. The CDR3 DNA is TGTGCCAGCAGTTTAGTGAACAGGGAAGCTTTCTTT. Its translation is CASSLVNREAFF.

There are many counts of this clonotype. The V call is TRBV20-1, the J call TRBJ2-7, with 11 bases lining up with TRBD2. The V segment lost 0 bases and the J segment 2 bases; nucleotides outside the gene matches: 0. The CDR3 covers 14 residues. Germline V gives CDR1 DFQATT, CDR2 SNEGSKA (reference sequence). CDR3 coding DNA: TGCAGTGCTAGAGATAGCGGGAGGGCCTACGAGCAGTACTTC. Its protein product is CSARDSGRAYEQYF.

In this sample, this clonotype turned up many times. The chain is built from TRBV5-4 and TRBJ1-2, with a weak D call TRBD1 (6 bases). The V and J ends lost 5 bases and 4 bases respectively, with 15 bases between them. From germline, CDR1 is SGHNT and CDR2 YYREEE (reference sequence). The CDR3 loop spans 14 amino acids. In DNA, the CDR3 is TGTGCCAGCAGGACAAAGGGGGGACTCTATGGCTACACCTTC. It translates to CASRTKGGLYGYTF.

This clonotype was seen ten or more times. CDR3 sequence reads: CASSGGTSVSTDTQYF. The CDR3 bases are TGTGCCAGCAGTGGAGGGACTAGCGTGAGCACAGATACGCAGTATTTT. V usage is TRBV6-1 and J usage is TRBJ2-3; TRBD2 aligns across 10 bases. Germline-derived CDR1 and CDR2 are MNHNS and SASEGT. This CDR3 is built from 16 residues. With 4 bases clipped from V and 0 bases from J, the junction kept 4 bases outside the gene matches.

This clonotype has ten or more counts. The chain has TRBV5-5 and TRBJ2-3; D gene ambiguous. The CDR3 spans 15 residues. The ends were cut back, 4 bases at V and 1 base at J, with 13 bases in the middle. Germline CDR1 and CDR2: SGHKS and YYEKEE (reference sequence). CDR3 amino acids: CASSPFPRGTDTQYF. The CDR3 DNA reads as TGTGCCAGCAGCCCCTTCCCCCGGGGCACAGATACGCAGTATTTT.

This clonotype appeared many times. This chain joins TRBV6-5 and TRBJ1-2, with no clear D. The germline V and J ends were trimmed by 0 bases and 2 bases, with 7 bases remaining between them. The CDR3 has 14 residues. Germline assignment: CDR1 MNHEY and CDR2 SVGAGI. CDR3 sequence: CASSYSIFNYGYTF. In DNA form, the CDR3 reads TGTGCCAGCAGTTACTCGATATTCAACTATGGCTACACCTTC.

This clonotype was found a few times. The chain is built from TRBV12-3 or TRBV12-4 and TRBJ1-5; D call uncertain. This CDR3 region has 13 residues. V dropped 3 bases and J dropped 7 bases, with 10 bases sitting between them. The CDR3 DNA follows: TGTGCCAGCAGTTTGGGCAGCGCGCAGCCCCAGCATTTT. It yields the protein CASSLGSAQPQHF.

This clonotype came up a few times. The rearrangement joins TRBV7-9 to TRBJ2-1; 7 bases are shared with TRBD1. Trimming at V came to 1 base and at J to 1 base, leaving 7 bases not matched to a gene. CDR3 length equals 17 residues. Looked up from germline, CDR1 is SEHNR and CDR2 is FQNEAQ (reference sequence). The chain's CDR3 is CASSLDSRGLSYNEQFF. The DNA for the CDR3 is TGTGCCAGCAGCTTAGATAGTAGGGGGCTGTCCTACAATGAGCAGTTCTTC.

The chain joins TRBV14 to TRBJ2-7; D is undetermined. The CDR3 has 13 amino acids. Germline lookup yields CDR1 SGHDN and CDR2 FVKESK. V was trimmed by 1 base and J by 2 bases, leaving 6 bases between them. The CDR3 is CASSQVATYEQYF. The CDR3 DNA follows: TGTGCCAGCAGCCAAGTGGCGACCTACGAGCAGTACTTC.

The rearrangement links TRBV4-2 to TRBJ1-1, with TRBD1 identical over 10 bases. The V gene's germline CDR1 is LGHNA and CDR2 YNFKEQ. J was trimmed by 4 bases and V by 5 bases; bases with no gene match: 4. This CDR3 has 14 amino acids. CDR3 DNA sequence: TGTGCCAGCAGCTATCGGACAGGGGGCACTGAAGCTTTCTTT. This codes for CASSYRTGGTEAFF.

This chain links TRBV12-3 or TRBV12-4 with TRBJ2-1; TRBD2 agrees at 8 bases. This CDR3 is 16 amino acids long. The junction had 9 bases not matched to a gene; V was cut back by 5 bases and J by 3 bases. The CDR3 coding sequence is TGTGCCAGCAGTCCCCCGGGGGGGGCCTTCTACAATGAGCAGTTCTTC. It specifies CASSPPGGAFYNEQFF.

This clonotype was counted many times. The chain combines TRBV5-1 with TRBJ2-7, with D unresolved. Trimming took off 4 bases at V and 0 bases at J, with 14 bases between the two ends. Per germline, CDR1 SGHRS and CDR2 YFSETQ. This CDR3 region has 15 residues. The CDR3 sequence is CASSRDTFSSYEQYF. In DNA form, the CDR3 reads TGCGCCAGCAGCCGAGACACCTTTAGCTCCTACGAGCAGTACTTC.

J is TRBJ2-7 and V is TRBV6-4; the match to TRBD2 covers 13 bases. CDR3 size: 14 residues. V lost 6 bases to trimming and J lost 3 bases; unmatched junction nucleotides: 2. Germline V CDR1 and CDR2: MRHNA, SNTAGT. CDR3 nucleotide sequence: TGTGCCAGCAGGGGACTAGCGGGACACTACGAGCAGTACTTC. It is translated as CASRGLAGHYEQYF.